The clone carrying this T cell receptor (beta chain) was detected only a few times. Authors' analysis steps: Estimation of nucleated cell counts relied on the amplification of reference gene primers. Sequencing used immunoSEQ multiplex PCR; TCRdb keeps in-frame clones, though not all of them. The DNA gave D and trimming, while V, J and clone size come from that table. The table shows 25,000 to 35,000 clones, with roughly 80% occurring only once. The entry originates in a study of blood T cell repertoires in COVID-19. Study-wide context: The study drew acute and convalescent COVID-19 samples from the United States, Italy and Spain. From T cells, B-cell-depleted T cells, or PBMCs came the material, which was cDNA or gDNA.

CDR1 and CDR2 (germline): LNHDA, SQIVND (reference sequence). The CDR3 has 15 residues. V dropped 5 bases and J dropped 7 bases, with 17 bases sitting between them. The TCR comes from a woman aged 55-70 years with acute or convalescent COVID-19. The chain is built from TRBV19 and TRBJ2-2; D perhaps matches TRBD1 (6 bases). The sequencing sample was made of peripheral blood. The chain's CDR3 is CASSWSKTGHGELFF. The CDR3 DNA reads as TGTGCCAGTAGTTGGAGCAAGACAGGCCACGGGGAGCTGTTTTTT.